The T cell receptor (beta chain) described here comes from a study of cytomegalovirus exposure and HLA in healthy donors. PCR used 60 Vbeta primers and 13 Jbeta primers. Profiled with immunoSEQ multiplex PCR; TCRdb holds only in-frame clones, not every one. The top ten clones hold around 0.96% of a sample with around 150,000 clones, 60% to 80% of them seen once. From germline, CDR1 is SGDLS and CDR2 YYNGEE. The CDR3 loop spans 16 amino acids. Losses at the gene ends were 1 base for V and 1 base for J; bases not matched to a gene: 3. The sequence was collected from a woman in her forties or fifties in good health and CMV-seropositive. The chain recombines TRBV9 with TRBJ2-2; 8 positions match TRBD1. The sequencing sample was made of PBMCs. CDR3 sequence reads: CASSVTGGLNTGELFF. As DNA, the CDR3 is TGTGCCAGCAGCGTAACAGGGGGATTGAACACCGGGGAGCTGTTTTTT.